This record looks at one T cell receptor (beta chain) sequence and its context. Its cognate antigen is unknown. These data belong to a study of T cell responses to AZD1222 COVID-19 vaccine. The CDR3 sequence is 13 residues long. CDR1 and CDR2 (germline): SGHRS, YFSETQ. V was pared by 1 base and J by 8 bases, with 12 bases between. Overall study results and limits: Donor demographics were predominantly white British with a female majority; clonal diversity may be underestimated. The study sampled repertoires only after the peak T cell response.

Here immunoSEQ multiplex PCR was the method, and the copy in TCRdb shows in-frame clones only, minus some. The repertoire holds 90,000 to 120,000 clones, with around nine tenths as singletons. The receptor was derived from an adult who received the AZD1222 COVID-19 vaccine. The rearrangement uses TRBV5-1 and TRBJ1-2; D unclear. The source was peripheral blood, collected 28 days after the second AZD1222 dose. The CDR3 reads CASSLTASRGYTF. DNA of the CDR3: TGCGCCAGCAGCTTGACAGCTTCTCGGGGCTACACCTTC.